The source of this TCR beta chain is a study of blood T cell repertoires in COVID-19. For the study at large: Nucleic acid was either cDNA or gDNA, and it came from T cells, B-cell-depleted T cells, or PBMCs.

As handled by the study authors: By means of reference gene primer amplification, nucleated cell counts were estimated. Sequenced by immunoSEQ multiplex PCR; TCRdb stores in-frame clones only, minus some. V, J and clone size reflect that table, while D and trimming were determined from the DNA. Of roughly 250,000 clones listed, around 90% are singletons. Germline CDR1 SGHTA, CDR2 FQGTGA. Between the trimmed V and J ends, which lost 1 base and 4 bases, there was a span of 10 bases. This CDR3 is 14 amino acids long. This sequence was found in a woman aged 25 to 39 with acute or convalescent COVID-19. Sequencing was carried out using peripheral blood. The chain is built from TRBV7-3 and TRBJ2-5; D possibly corresponds to TRBD1 (6 bases). CDR3 amino acids: CASSLRGRLETQYF. CDR3 in DNA: TGTGCCAGCAGCTTAAGGGGGCGTCTAGAGACCCAGTACTTC.